The entry below gives a single TCR beta chain sequence along with its context. It lacks a known antigen. The sample holds no much larger clone one base away, and base qualities are not on file. Trimming takes 5 bases off V and 7 bases off J; junction bases not matched to a gene: 6. The germline V gene encodes CDR1 SEHNR and CDR2 FQNEAQ (reference sequence). From the cysteine through the phenylalanine, the CDR3 covers 14 amino acids. Of the read, only the CDR3 DNA is kept; its 42 bases are in frame from base 1. One collaborating source in Seattle enrolled patients during active infection and followed them longitudinally through the course of disease. Whole blood was collected in K2EDTA tubes by collaborating institutions according to the institutions' own protocols. For TCRbeta analysis, collaborators shipped samples as frozen whole blood, isolated PBMCs, or DNA extracted from either of those sample types.

This specimen comes from a study of blood T cell repertoires in COVID-19 (dated by TCRdb to about 2020). Looking at the study overall: Collaborator samples came from the United States, Italy and Spain and covered acute and convalescent phases of COVID-19. The repertoires were made available in a free public database intended to serve as a resource for research on the immune response to SARS-CoV-2. Where available, HLA class I and class II types were obtained from metadata supplied by the sample provider rather than from assay-based typing. Nearly every sample came with metadata listing a de-identified subject ID, COVID-19 status, age in years and sex. The dataset comprised deeply sampled blood TCRbeta repertoires from subjects exposed to, actively infected with, or recovered from COVID-19. The samples were drawn from the first 160 participants of the ongoing ImmuneRACE study and from about 1,200 subjects provided by 6 global collaborators. The prospective study material was composed of cDNA or gDNA derived from T cells, B-cell-depleted T cells, or PBMCs. Summary of the overall study and its limitations: The quantity of clinical and demographic metadata differed by source and by participant and was supplied without curation.

The immunoSEQ Assay, a bias-controlled multiplex PCR, was used to amplify TCRbeta CDR3 regions from genomic DNA. The original methods were these. The number of nucleated cells in each sample was estimated from the amplification of reference gene primers within the assay. Sequence reads were collapsed and filtered to measure the absolute abundance of every unique TCRbeta CDR3 rearrangement. For each sample, productive Simpson clonality was calculated as the square root of Simpson's diversity index across productive rearrangements. In TCRdb, the immuneACCESS table is reduced to in-frame sequences with V and J assigned. These tables do not hold every clone; where another copy was compared, an unresolved V gene accounts for under half, and the others remain unexplained. Clone size and V and J calls were adopted from that table, with D and trimming inferred from the DNA. The sample table lists approximately 280,000 clones, around 90% of them with a count of one. The ten top clones hold roughly 7.3% of the sample.

The sequencing input was peripheral blood. The sequence joins TRBV7-9 to TRBJ2-7, and 12 junctional nucleotides match TRBD2. The origin of this receptor is a woman aged 30 to 39 with COVID-19, enrolled during active disease. The DNA sequence reads TGTGCCAGCAGCACCCTAGCGGGAGGGGAGGAGCAGTACTTC. It translates as CASSTLAGGEEQYF.